These 23 T cell receptor beta chains were sequenced from one sample in a study of response to subunit inactivated influenza vaccine. TCRdb re-called the RT-PCR reads with MiXCR, one entry per CDR3 protein. The sample consists of over 400,000 distinct CDR3 sequences, about 10% of them appearing once. This sample comprised PBMCs from blood, obtained roughly 6 weeks after vaccination. These receptors came from a man in his fifties who received an inactivated influenza vaccine.

The V call is TRBV20-1, the J call TRBJ2-7, with D possibly being TRBD1 or TRBD2 (5 bases each). CDR1 and CDR2 (germline): DFQATT, SNEGSKA (reference sequence). The CDR3 runs 12 residues. V dropped 0 bases and J dropped 4 bases, with 7 bases sitting between them. CDR3 sequence: CSAREGEYEQYF. The CDR3 nucleotides are TGCAGTGCTAGAGAGGGGGAGTACGAGCAGTACTTC.

This chain connects TRBV20-1 to TRBJ1-1; possibly TRBD1 for D (6 bases). With 1 base removed from V and 6 bases from J, the gap between germline ends came to 15 bases. CDR1 DFQATT and CDR2 SNEGSKA come from the germline V gene (reference sequence). The CDR3 is 14 amino acids. The CDR3 region has the DNA TGCAGTGCTAGAGGTTATGTCGGGACACCTGAAGCTTTCTTT. Translated: CSARGYVGTPEAFF.

In this sample, this clonotype turned up a few times. J is TRBJ2-7 and V is TRBV10-3; 9 nucleotides align to TRBD2. The CDR3 contains 13 residues. J gave up 6 bases and V 5 bases, and 5 bases lay outside the gene matches. Germline assignment: CDR1 ENHRY and CDR2 SYGVKD. CDR3 protein: CAISIAGDGEQYF. In DNA, the CDR3 is TGTGCCATCAGTATAGCGGGGGACGGCGAGCAGTACTTC.

V and J are TRBV20-1 and TRBJ1-4; D possibly corresponds to TRBD1 (5 bases). This CDR3 has 15 amino acids. V was pared by 0 bases and J by 0 bases, with 8 bases between. Germline CDR1 and CDR2: DFQATT and SNEGSKA (reference sequence). The DNA for the CDR3 is TGCAGTGCTAGAGATCTGACAGCAACTAATGAAAAACTGTTTTTT. This encodes CSARDLTATNEKLFF.

This sequence joins TRBV28 and TRBJ2-7; 10 positions match TRBD1. CDR3 size: 16 residues. Looked up from germline, CDR1 is MDHEN and CDR2 is SYDVKM. With V trimmed by 7 bases and J by 2 bases, 11 bases remained unmatched. The CDR3 region has the DNA TGTGCCAGCACCACCCTCCGGGACAGGGGACCCTACGAGCAGTACTTC. Translated, it gives CASTTLRDRGPYEQYF.

A few counts support this clonotype. The V gene is TRBV24-1, the J gene TRBJ2-5; tentatively, D is TRBD1 or TRBD2 (5 bases each). CDR1 KGHDR and CDR2 SFDVKD come from the germline V gene. The CDR3 is 13 residues long. V lost 4 bases and J 4 bases, leaving 9 bases between the germline ends. CDR3: CATSEFGGETQYF. The CDR3 nucleotides are TGTGCCACCAGTGAGTTTGGGGGAGAGACCCAGTACTTC.

This clonotype was seen at least ten times. The chain employs TRBV12-3 or TRBV12-4 and TRBJ2-7; 9 bases map to TRBD2. Losses at the gene ends were 6 bases for V and 0 bases for J; bases not matched to a gene: 3. CDR3 length: 14 amino acids. The chain's CDR3 is CASSISGSSYEQYF. The CDR3 region has the DNA TGTGCCAGCAGCATTAGCGGGAGCTCCTACGAGCAGTACTTC.

This clonotype was seen many times. The gene calls are TRBV6-2 or TRBV6-3 and TRBJ2-1; TRBD2 matches 10 bases. The junction had 7 bases not matched to a gene; V was cut back by 6 bases and J by 8 bases. CDR3 length: 14 residues. Germline CDR1 MNHEY, CDR2 SVGEGT. The DNA of the CDR3 is TGTGCCAGCAGGATAGCGGGGGGCGCCCATGAGCAGTTCTTC. This translates into CASRIAGGAHEQFF.

This clonotype was counted a few times. The V call is TRBV28, the J call TRBJ2-3; TRBD1 is a possible D gene (5 bases). The length of the CDR3 is 15 residues. Looked up from germline, CDR1 is MDHEN and CDR2 is SYDVKM. Trimming cost V 3 bases and J 5 bases, with 15 bases left between them. In DNA form, the CDR3 reads TGTGCCAGCAGTTTTCGAGACAGAAGGAGAGATACGCAGTATTTT. It is translated as CASSFRDRRRDTQYF.

In this sample, this clonotype turned up a few times. CDR3: CASSLVAVPPNQETQYF. The CDR3, as DNA: TGTGCCAGCAGTTTAGTAGCGGTGCCTCCGAACCAAGAGACCCAGTACTTC. The genes are TRBV27 and TRBJ2-5; D may be TRBD2 (6 bases). V was trimmed by 2 bases and J by 0 bases, leaving 16 bases between them. The CDR3 spans 17 residues. Per the germline V gene, CDR1 is MNHEY and CDR2 is SMNVEV (reference sequence).

The table lists this clonotype with a few counts. The V gene is TRBV20-1, the J gene TRBJ1-1, with a weak D call TRBD1 (6 bases). CDR3 length: 13 amino acids. The V gene's germline CDR1 is DFQATT and CDR2 SNEGSKA (reference sequence). Trimming left V 8 bases short and J 2 bases short, with 15 bases between. The chain's CDR3 is CSTGFPFNTEAFF. In nucleotides, the CDR3 is TGCAGTACAGGGTTCCCCTTTAACACTGAAGCTTTCTTT.

This clonotype was seen ten or more times. In DNA, the CDR3 is TGTGCCAGCAGCCTATTGGAGGGGACTGAAGCTTTCTTT. Translation: CASSLLEGTEAFF. V and J are TRBV12-3 or TRBV12-4 and TRBJ1-1; tentative D call: TRBD1 (5 bases). The CDR3 is 13 amino acids. Trimming shortened V by 6 bases and J by 5 bases, and 13 bases separated the two germline ends.

CDR3 residues: CASSLFGYEQFF. As DNA, the CDR3 is TGTGCCAGCAGTTTGTTCGGCTATGAGCAGTTCTTC. V is TRBV28 and J is TRBJ2-1; D is unclear. The CDR3 is 12 amino acids. With 3 bases removed from V and 8 bases from J, the gap between germline ends came to 8 bases. The germline V gene encodes CDR1 MDHEN and CDR2 SYDVKM.

This clonotype appeared a few times. J is TRBJ2-7 and V is TRBV7-9, with 7 bases fitting TRBD1. The V gene's germline CDR1 is SEHNR and CDR2 FQNEAQ (reference sequence). J lost 0 bases, V lost 8 bases, and 1 base had no gene match. This CDR3 spans 12 amino acids. CDR3 coding DNA: TGTGCCAGCCAGGGGGACTCCTACGAGCAGTACTTC. As protein: CASQGDSYEQYF. Looking up the rest from reference TRBV7-9 and TRBJ2-7 gives the full variable domain: DTGVSQNPRHKITKRGQNVTFRCDPISEHNRLYWYRQTLGQGPEFLTYFQNEAQLEKSRLLSDRFSAERPKGSFSTLEIQRTEQGDSAMYLCASQGDSYEQYFGPGTRLTVT.

This clonotype was counted only a few times. V and J are TRBV15 and TRBJ2-5; 7 bases agree with TRBD1. The length of the CDR3 is 16 residues. J gave up 3 bases and V 0 bases, and 7 bases lay outside the gene matches. Germline loops: CDR1 LNHNV, CDR2 YYDKDF (reference sequence). Here the CDR3 DNA reads TGTGCCACCAGCAGAGATAAGGGACAGACCGAAGAGACCCAGTACTTC. This gives the protein CATSRDKGQTEETQYF.

The chain has TRBV11-2 and TRBJ2-7, with 11 positions matching TRBD2. CDR1 and CDR2 (germline): SGHAT, FQNNGV. CDR3 size: 15 residues. The trim removed 2 bases at V and 2 bases at J, leaving 2 bases unmatched. In DNA, the CDR3 is TGTGCCAGCAGCTTATGGGGACTAGCGGCCTACGAGCAGTACTTC. Translation: CASSLWGLAAYEQYF.

This clonotype was recorded at least ten times. This chain links TRBV20-1 with TRBJ2-4, with D maybe TRBD2 (6 bases). Trimming removed 1 base from V and 3 bases from J, with 7 bases in between. The CDR3 runs to 13 residues. Germline CDR1 reads DFQATT; CDR2 reads SNEGSKA (reference sequence). The CDR3 loop reads CSARVSGKNIQYF. DNA of the CDR3: TGCAGTGCTAGAGTTAGCGGCAAAAACATTCAGTACTTC.

This clonotype came up a few times. The chain joins TRBV7-2 to TRBJ2-1; tentative D call: TRBD2 (5 bases). The V and J ends lost 4 bases and 7 bases respectively, with 23 bases between them. CDR3 length equals 17 residues. The germline V gene encodes CDR1 SGHTA and CDR2 FQGNSA. CDR3 DNA sequence: TGTGCCAGCAGCTCGGCGGGTGACGGGGTGTCTTGGAATGAGCAGTTCTTC. This encodes CASSSAGDGVSWNEQFF.

This clonotype was detected ten times or more. The V gene is TRBV20-1, the J gene TRBJ2-3; D not certain. There are 14 residues in the CDR3. V lost 5 bases, J lost 2 bases, and 14 bases lay in between. Germline CDR1 and CDR2: DFQATT and SNEGSKA (reference sequence). CDR3 nucleotide sequence: TGCAGTGCTTTCCCTCTTCGGGCCACAGATACGCAGTATTTT. The encoded protein is CSAFPLRATDTQYF.

Many counts were recorded for this clonotype. The V call is TRBV12-3 or TRBV12-4, the J call TRBJ2-4; 8 positions match TRBD1. Trimming removed 8 bases from V and 7 bases from J; junction bases left unmatched: 7. This CDR3 region has 13 residues. For the CDR3, the DNA is TGTGCCAGCGGCGGGACAGGAGGCAACATTCAGTACTTC. It yields the protein CASGGTGGNIQYF.

The chain combines TRBV7-9 with TRBJ2-1, with 8 bases aligning to TRBD2. CDR3 length: 14 amino acids. Per the germline V gene, CDR1 is SEHNR and CDR2 is FQNEAQ (reference sequence). V trimming: 3 bases; J trimming: 8 bases; junction bases outside the gene matches: 6. Here the CDR3 reads CASSFPTAGDEQFF. DNA of the CDR3: TGTGCCAGCAGCTTTCCCACAGCGGGAGATGAGCAGTTCTTC.

The CDR3 sequence: CASSFMDNYEQYF. CDR3 in DNA: TGTGCCAGCAGCTTTATGGACAACTACGAGCAGTACTTC. The chain uses TRBV5-5 and TRBJ2-7; possible D gene TRBD1, 5 bases. The germline CDR1 and CDR2 sequences are SGHKS and YYEKEE (reference sequence). Deletions cut 2 bases from V and 3 bases from J, with 9 bases between. CDR3 length equals 13 residues.

CDR3 DNA: TGCGCCAGCAGCCAAGACCTCGGACTAGCCAAAAACATTCAGTACTTC. Translation: CASSQDLGLAKNIQYF. This rearrangement joins TRBV4-3 to TRBJ2-4; a possible D gene is TRBD2 (5 bases). V was shortened by 0 bases and J by 0 bases, with 9 bases between the two germline ends. The CDR3 extends over 16 amino acids. Germline V gene data show CDR1 as LGHNA and CDR2 as YSLEER.